The sequence of this T cell receptor (gamma chain) was determined in a study of gamma-delta chains in newborns, infants, children. About the research overall: Innate gammadelta T cells reportedly expand polyclonally right after birth, driven by microbial exposure, per the title.

CDR1 GITISATS and CDR2 ISYDGTV come from the germline V gene (reference sequence). With V trimmed by 0 bases and J by 7 bases, 0 bases remained unmatched. This CDR3 contains 15 residues. TCRdb called clones anew from the reads with CATT. This sample carries about 860 gamma-chain clones, around 60% of them seen once, and the ten largest clones take around 52%. This clone qualifies as hyperexpanded. This CDR3 is also generated by other DNA sequences in the sample. This TCR was recovered from a child who was a newborn, infant or young child, either healthy, febrile or measles-vaccinated (not recorded which). The chain recombines TRGV9 with TRGJP. What was sequenced was blood. As DNA, the CDR3 is TGTGCCTTGTGGGAGGTGGAGTTGGGCAAAAAAATCAAGGTATTT. It encodes CALWEVELGKKIKVF.